This T cell receptor (beta chain) was retrieved from a study of identical twins. The length of the CDR3 is 15 residues. Germline CDR1 SEHNR, CDR2 FQNEAQ (reference sequence). The ends were cut back, 5 bases at V and 1 base at J, with 15 bases in the middle. One entry per CDR3 protein results from TCRdb running MiXCR on the 5' RACE reads. The data show some 500,000 distinct CDR3 sequences, roughly an eighth seen once. These same records also appear under a second study, on yellow fever vaccine responses in identical twins.

Sample: CD4+ T cells sorted from blood. This clonotype was sampled from a woman aged 18-29 years in good health. The chain has TRBV7-9 and TRBJ2-7; D may be TRBD1 or TRBD2 (5 bases each). CDR3 bases: TGTGCCAGCAGCCCTGGGACGGAACGTTCCTACGAGCAGTACTTC. This gives the protein CASSPGTERSYEQYF.